Listed below are T cell receptor beta chains from one sample, sequenced in a study of low-dose radiotherapy and immunotherapy resistance in tumors. TCRdb redid the calling of the reads with MiXCR, one entry per CDR3 protein. The sample lists about 82,000 distinct CDR3 sequences; 18% were seen once. The source was PBMCs, collected before treatment. These TCRs come from a male donor with prostate cancer. Both conserved end residues are part of each CDR3. The order of the fields is clone size, J gene, D gene, CDR3 length, V gene, CDR3 DNA, CDR3 protein. The D gene is left open where the match is weak. The size entry is marked missing in some rows and otherwise reads once, few, many or a size class.

many	TRBJ2-7	TRBD1	15	TRBV13	TGTGCCAGCAGCCCACCGACAGGGGACTCCTACGAGCAGTACTTC	CASSPPTGDSYEQYF
many	TRBJ1-4	.	14	TRBV28	TGTGCCACCCGAGAATATCGGACTAATGAAAAACTGTTTTTT	CATREYRTNEKLFF
many	TRBJ1-4	.	14	TRBV11-2	TGTGCCAGCAGCTTAGAGGGGATAAGTGAAAAACTGTTTTTT	CASSLEGISEKLFF
many	TRBJ1-2	.	13	TRBV20-1	TGCAGTGCCCTATTGGGGGGGCCGGGTGGCTACACCTTC	CSALLGGPGGYTF
once	TRBJ2-7	TRBD2	15	TRBV7-2	TGTGCCAGCAGCGTTTCTAGCGGGGGGGCCTACGAGCAGTACTTC	CASSVSSGGAYEQYF
many	TRBJ2-7	TRBD1	14	TRBV5-1	TGCGCCAGCAGCCCAGGGACAGACCGCTACGAGCAGTACTTC	CASSPGTDRYEQYF
many	TRBJ2-2	.	15	TRBV19	TGTGCCAGTAGATCTCCGCAGGGGAACACCGGGGAGCTGTTTTTT	CASRSPQGNTGELFF
many	TRBJ1-5	.	13	TRBV7-2	TGTGCCAGCAGCGCCCAGAGCAATCAGCCCCAGCATTTT	CASSAQSNQPQHF
.	TRBJ1-5	.	16	TRBV12-3/TRBV12-4	TGTGCCAGCAGTCCCCGTCCGGGGAATAGCAATCAGCCCCAGCATTTT	CASSPRPGNSNQPQHF
.	TRBJ2-3	TRBD1	14	TRBV29-1	TGCAGCGTTGAGGGAGGACAGGGGACAGATACGCAGTATTTT	CSVEGGQGTDTQYF
many	TRBJ2-7	TRBD2	15	TRBV7-9	TGTGCCAGCAGCCCTCCGGGACTAGCGGGTGTTGGGCAGTACTTC	CASSPPGLAGVGQYF
many	TRBJ2-3	TRBD2	15	TRBV5-1	TGCGCCAGCAGCGTAGCGGGAGAGAGCACAGATACGCAGTATTTT	CASSVAGESTDTQYF
many	TRBJ1-3	.	17	TRBV21-1	TGTGCCAGCAGCAAAGCCGGGATGCAAGACGTCGGAAACACCATATATTTT	CASSKAGMQDVGNTIYF
many	TRBJ2-3	.	15	TRBV5-1	TGCGCCAGCAGCTTGGCAACAGGGTGGGCAGATACGCAGTATTTT	CASSLATGWADTQYF
.	TRBJ2-7	.	12	TRBV28	TGTGCCAGCAGAGGAGGGCGGTACGAGCAGTACTTC	CASRGGRYEQYF
many	TRBJ1-5	.	16	TRBV3-1	TGTGCCAGCAGCCATGGTTCAGTGGGCGGCAATCAGCCCCAGCATTTT	CASSHGSVGGNQPQHF
.	TRBJ1-2	.	15	TRBV20-1	TGCAGTGCTAGAACCGGTGGCGGGGCGGGATATGGCTACACCTTC	CSARTGGGAGYGYTF
many	TRBJ2-1	TRBD2	15	TRBV29-1	TGCAGCGTTGACCGGACTAGCGGGCCTTACAATGAGCAGTTCTTC	CSVDRTSGPYNEQFF
many	TRBJ2-7	TRBD2	15	TRBV18	TGTGCCAGCTCACCCGGGACTAGCGGGAGCCACGAGCAGTACTTC	CASSPGTSGSHEQYF
many	TRBJ1-1	.	15	TRBV2	TGTGCCAGCAGGATAGATTCACAGGGTAACACTGAAGCTTTCTTT	CASRIDSQGNTEAFF
.	TRBJ2-4	TRBD1	17	TRBV6-2/TRBV6-3	TGTGCCAGCAGTTACACGACAGGGGGCCGTTTTGGAAACATTCAGTACTTC	CASSYTTGGRFGNIQYF
many	TRBJ2-3	TRBD2	15	TRBV7-9	TGTGCCAGCAGCTTAGCGGCGGGGGGTTGGGATACGCAGTATTTT	CASSLAAGGWDTQYF
many	TRBJ2-4	.	14	TRBV5-6	TGTGCCAGCAGCACTCCGCGACAGGGACTTTTGCCTTACTTC	CASSTPRQGLLPYF
many	TRBJ1-6	.	16	TRBV4-1	TGCGCCAGCAGCCAAGATTTGAGTCGGCCCCAGGTCACCCTCCACTTT	CASSQDLSRPQVTLHF
many	TRBJ1-4	TRBD1	15	TRBV28	TGTGCCAGCAGGCCCAGGGGGAACTCTAATGAAAAACTGTTTTTT	CASRPRGNSNEKLFF
many	TRBJ2-3	TRBD2	15	TRBV6-5	TGTGCCAGCAGTGTCGGTCTAGCGGGGGCAGATACGCAGTATTTT	CASSVGLAGADTQYF
many	TRBJ1-2	.	15	TRBV19	TGTGCGACCAATCCCTGGTCGGGGCAGGGCGAAGGCTACACCTTC	CATNPWSGQGEGYTF
.	TRBJ2-5	.	14	TRBV30	TGTGCCTGGAGTGTACCCGGGAAACAAGAGACCCAGTACTTC	CAWSVPGKQETQYF
.	TRBJ2-1	TRBD2	17	TRBV20-1	TGCAGTGCCGGCCCTAGCGGGAGGCGACTCTCCTACAATGAGCAGTTCTTC	CSAGPSGRRLSYNEQFF
many	TRBJ2-7	.	14	TRBV7-2	TGTGCCAGCAGCCCGCGATCGCAGCTCTACGAGCAGTACTTC	CASSPRSQLYEQYF
many	TRBJ1-2	.	16	TRBV28	TGTGCCAGCAGTGCGCCCCCCGGGGGGGGGAACTATGGCTACACCTTC	CASSAPPGGGNYGYTF
many	TRBJ2-1	TRBD1	19	TRBV29-1	TGCAGCGGGGCAGATCAACCATCATCCCGGGACAGGGGGTCCAATGAGCAGTTCTTC	CSGADQPSSRDRGSNEQFF
many	TRBJ1-2	.	16	TRBV18	TGTGCCAGCTCACCACCGGGCCTTCCAGGGTCGGGTGGCTACACCTTC	CASSPPGLPGSGGYTF
many	TRBJ1-1	.	15	TRBV7-8	TGTGCCAGCAGCTTACCTCTGGGATCGGGAAGCGAAGCTTTCTTT	CASSLPLGSGSEAFF
.	TRBJ2-1	TRBD1	15	TRBV6-2/TRBV6-3	TGTGCCAGCAGTTCTCCTTGGACAGGATTCAATGAGCAGTTCTTC	CASSSPWTGFNEQFF
.	TRBJ2-5	.	15	TRBV7-2	TGTGCCAGCAGCTTAGATTGGTCCTCCCCAGAGACCCAGTACTTC	CASSLDWSSPETQYF
many	TRBJ2-2	.	12	TRBV28	TGTGCCAGCAGTTCCCCAGTCGGGGAGCTGTTTTTT	CASSSPVGELFF
many	TRBJ2-4	.	14	TRBV12-3/TRBV12-4	TGTGCCAGCAGTTTAGACGGCAGCAAAAACATTCAGTACTTC	CASSLDGSKNIQYF
once	TRBJ2-4	TRBD1	16	TRBV27	TGTGCCAGCAGTCCCGGACAGGGGTTCGCCAAAAACATTCAGTACTTC	CASSPGQGFAKNIQYF
many	TRBJ1-1	.	13	TRBV28	TGTGCCAGCAGTCGCAGCATGAACACTGAAGCTTTCTTT	CASSRSMNTEAFF
many	TRBJ2-3	.	11	TRBV6-5	TGTGCCAGCAGTAACCGGAGATCGGAGTATTTT	CASSNRRSEYF
many	TRBJ2-2	TRBD1	17	TRBV4-2	TGTGCCAGCAGCCAAGAAGTGGCAGGGGGAAGCACCGGGGAGCTGTTTTTT	CASSQEVAGGSTGELFF
many	TRBJ1-5	.	15	TRBV18	TGTGCCAGCTCCCGCGAGATTGAGAACAATCAGCCCCAGCATTTT	CASSREIENNQPQHF
many	TRBJ1-4	.	15	TRBV4-2	TGTGCCAGCAGCCAAGATCAGGGTCGCGGCGAAAAACTGTTTTTT	CASSQDQGRGEKLFF
.	TRBJ1-2	.	15	TRBV6-8	TGTGCCAGCAGTTTCGGGCCAGTCCACGACTATGGCTACACCTTC	CASSFGPVHDYGYTF
many	TRBJ1-6	.	18	TRBV4-2	TGTGCCAGCAGCCAAGATACCGTGGGGAAAGCTAATAATTCACCCCTCCACTTT	CASSQDTVGKANNSPLHF
many	TRBJ1-1	.	14	TRBV20-1	TGCAGTGCTAGAGGGACAAATTTGAACACTGAAGCTTTCTTT	CSARGTNLNTEAFF
many	TRBJ1-2	.	13	TRBV18	TGTGCCAGCTCACCAGCACAGAACTATGGCTACACCTTC	CASSPAQNYGYTF
many	TRBJ2-7	.	15	TRBV5-1	TGCGCCAGCAGCTTGACACAGGGCGCAGAATACGAGCAGTACTTC	CASSLTQGAEYEQYF
many	TRBJ2-5	.	12	TRBV7-2	TGTGCCAGCAGCTTGAATAAAGAGACCCAGTACTTC	CASSLNKETQYF
many	TRBJ2-3	TRBD2	17	TRBV5-1	TGCGCCAGCAGCTTTGTCTCCGGCGGGGGGGAATCGGATACGCAGTATTTT	CASSFVSGGGESDTQYF
.	TRBJ1-6	.	15	TRBV20-1	TGCAGTGCTAGAGAGCCCGTCAGGGTACGGTCACCCCTCCACTTT	CSAREPVRVRSPLHF
many	TRBJ2-3	TRBD2	16	TRBV4-1	TGCGCCAGCAGCCTGGGACTAGCGGGGGGCACAGATACGCAGTATTTT	CASSLGLAGGTDTQYF
.	TRBJ1-2	.	14	TRBV27	TGTGCCAGCAGTTTAGGGCCCAGGGAAAATGGCTACACCTTC	CASSLGPRENGYTF
many	TRBJ2-3	TRBD2	15	TRBV6-4	TGTGCCATTGCCAGGGTGGCGGGGGTAACAGATACGCAGTATTTT	CAIARVAGVTDTQYF
.	TRBJ2-5	.	15	TRBV12-3/TRBV12-4	TGTGCCAGCAGTTTCCCGGGGGAAGGGTTAGAGACCCAGTACTTC	CASSFPGEGLETQYF
many	TRBJ2-5	.	13	TRBV28	TGTGCCAGCAATCAGGGTTTCGGCGAGACCCAGTACTTC	CASNQGFGETQYF
many	TRBJ2-1	TRBD2	16	TRBV4-3	TGCGCCAGCAGCCGATTTAGCGGGGGGACCTACAATGAGCAGTTCTTC	CASSRFSGGTYNEQFF
many	TRBJ2-3	.	14	TRBV6-5	TGTGCCAGCGCAATCTTCCCTGGCGCAGATACGCAGTATTTT	CASAIFPGADTQYF
.	TRBJ2-1	.	13	TRBV9	TGTGCCAGCAGCGTACAGACGGATAATGAGCAGTTCTTC	CASSVQTDNEQFF